The 30 T cell receptor beta chains presented below share a single source sample, sequenced in a study of blood T cell repertoires in COVID-19. Profiled with immunoSEQ multiplex PCR; TCRdb holds only in-frame clones, not every one. Of 150,000 to 200,000 clones in the sample, approximately 90% are singletons; the top ten hold approximately 4.4%. Sequencing used peripheral blood. The receptors were sampled from a human donor in a cohort sampled during active COVID-19.

Concerning this clone: A much larger clone lies a single base off, so this may be a read error. The same CDR3 is also encoded by other DNA sequences in this sample. This chain uses TRBV28 with TRBJ1-5, with TRBD1 as a possible D gene (5 bases). From germline, CDR1 is MDHEN and CDR2 SYDVKM. Trimming stripped 6 bases from V and 6 bases from J, with 15 bases between. The CDR3 contains 14 residues. The CDR3 sequence: CASRPPGGGQPQHF. The DNA for the CDR3 is TGTGCCAGCAGGCCCCCGGGGGGAGGTCAGCCCCAGCATTTT. The full variable domain, rest sourced from reference TRBV28 and TRBJ1-5, is DVKVTQSSRYLVKRTGEKVFLECVQDMDHENMFWYRQDPGLGLRLIYFSYDVKMKEKGDIPEGYSVSREKKERFSLILESASTNQTSMYLCASRPPGGGQPQHFGDGTRLSIL.

The sample holds a few counts of this clone. The chain couples TRBV4-2 to TRBJ2-3, with D possibly TRBD1 on 6 matching bases. Germline V lookup: CDR1 LGHNA, CDR2 YNFKEQ. The germline V and J ends were trimmed by 0 bases and 6 bases, with 16 bases remaining between them. There are 16 residues in the CDR3. CDR3 coding DNA: TGTGCCAGCAGCCAAGATTCTGAGGGGGATTTGGATACGCAGTATTTT. This translates into CASSQDSEGDLDTQYF.

The gene calls are TRBV5-8 and TRBJ1-1; a possible D gene is TRBD1 (6 bases). V was shortened by 4 bases and J by 4 bases, with 17 bases between the two germline ends. This CDR3 spans 15 amino acids. Germline CDR1 and CDR2: SGHTS and YDEGEE. CDR3 protein: CASSVWGQASTEAFF. The CDR3 DNA reads as TGTGCCAGCAGCGTGTGGGGGCAGGCAAGCACTGAAGCTTTCTTT. The whole variable domain, filled in from reference TRBV5-8 and TRBJ1-1, reads EAGVTQSPTHLIKTRGQQATLRCSPISGHTSVYWYQQALGLGLQFLLWYDEGEERNRGNFPPRFSGRQFPNYSSELNVNALELEDSALYLCASSVWGQASTEAFFGQGTRLTVV.

This rearrangement joins TRBV18 to TRBJ2-2, with a possible D match to TRBD1 (5 bases). Germline CDR1 KGHSH, CDR2 LQKENI. V was cut by 1 base and J by 7 bases, with 13 bases left in between. This CDR3 comprises 15 residues. The CDR3 sequence is CASSPLDQGNGELFF. The CDR3 DNA follows: TGTGCCAGCTCACCACTAGATCAGGGAAACGGGGAGCTGTTTTTT.

V and J are TRBV6-5 and TRBJ2-7; D unresolved. Germline loops: CDR1 MNHEY, CDR2 SVGAGI. This CDR3 is 14 amino acids long. V was trimmed by 6 bases and J by 7 bases, leaving 19 bases between them. CDR3 nucleotide sequence: TGTGCCAGCAGGGCATCGGGTCCCAGCGAGGAGCAGTACTTC. Translation gives CASRASGPSEEQYF.

The chain is built from TRBV5-4 and TRBJ2-7; TRBD2 matches at 9 bases. V trimming: 1 base; J trimming: 2 bases; junction bases outside the gene matches: 7. The germline V gene encodes CDR1 SGHNT and CDR2 YYREEE (reference sequence). The CDR3 has 16 residues. The CDR3 sequence: CASSLPGGRAPYEQYF. The CDR3 DNA sequence: TGTGCCAGCAGCTTGCCTGGCGGGAGGGCCCCCTACGAGCAGTACTTC. The variable domain in full, with the rest retrieved from reference TRBV5-4 and TRBJ2-7, is ETGVTQSPTHLIKTRGQQVTLRCSSQSGHNTVSWYQQALGQGPQFIFQYYREEENGRGNFPPRFSGLQFPNYSSELNVNALELDDSALYLCASSLPGGRAPYEQYFGPGTRLTVT.

The chain has TRBV2 and TRBJ2-7, with TRBD1 matching 9 bases. The CDR3 has 14 amino acids. V lost 4 bases to trimming and J lost 3 bases; unmatched junction nucleotides: 4. Per the germline V gene, CDR1 is SNHLY and CDR2 is FYNNEI. The CDR3 here is CASSVQGALYEQYF. CDR3 DNA: TGTGCCAGCAGTGTACAGGGGGCCCTCTACGAGCAGTACTTC.

V gene TRBV4-2 combines with J gene TRBJ1-3; D is ambiguous. This CDR3 spans 14 amino acids. CDR1 is LGHNA, CDR2 YNFKEQ, per germline. Deletions cut 0 bases from V and 3 bases from J, with 6 bases between. CDR3 protein: CASSQDSVGNTIYF. CDR3 DNA: TGTGCCAGCAGCCAAGATTCCGTTGGAAACACCATATATTTT.

The chain carries TRBV25-1 and TRBJ2-7; 8 nucleotides align to TRBD1. Germline V gene lookup returns CDR1 MGHDK and CDR2 SYGVNS. The CDR3 totals 14 residues. Trimming took 3 bases from V and 6 from J; bases not matched to a gene: 7. The CDR3 sequence is CASSDRWTGTEQYF. As DNA, the CDR3 is TGTGCCAGCAGTGATAGGTGGACAGGGACCGAGCAGTACTTC.

The rearrangement uses TRBV11-2 and TRBJ2-7; 9 bases map to TRBD1. The germline V gene encodes CDR1 SGHAT and CDR2 FQNNGV. V dropped 3 bases and J dropped 4; count of bases not matched to a gene: 4. The CDR3 runs to 14 residues. This CDR3 reads CASSLGQGPYEQYF. DNA for the CDR3: TGTGCCAGCAGCTTGGGACAGGGCCCTTACGAGCAGTACTTC.

This clone was counted once. The V gene is TRBV19, the J gene TRBJ1-1, with D unclear. The CDR3 spans 14 residues. Per germline, CDR1 LNHDA and CDR2 SQIVND (reference sequence). V was pared by 1 base and J by 0 bases, with 6 bases between. Here the CDR3 DNA reads TGTGCCAGTAGTATAGGAGGCCTGAACACTGAAGCTTTCTTT. Its protein is CASSIGGLNTEAFF.

The chain links TRBV6-2 or TRBV6-3 to TRBJ2-5, with 15 bases identical to TRBD2. This CDR3 comprises 16 residues. V was pared by 5 bases and J by 4 bases, with 5 bases of the junction left unmatched. Germline CDR1 reads MNHEY; CDR2 reads SVGEGT. Written as DNA, the CDR3 is TGTGCCAGCAGTAACGGACTAGCGGGAGGGCTAGAGACCCAGTACTTC. Translating it yields CASSNGLAGGLETQYF.

V and J are TRBV19 and TRBJ1-1; 8 nucleotides agree with TRBD1. CDR1 is LNHDA, CDR2 SQIVND, per germline (reference sequence). This CDR3 spans 13 amino acids. J was trimmed by 8 bases and V by 5 bases; bases with no gene match: 7. In DNA, the CDR3 is TGTGCCAGTAGTTTCCCCCGGGACAGGGAAGCTTTCTTT. Translating it yields CASSFPRDREAFF.

The chain is built from TRBV5-1 and TRBJ2-1; 8 bases fit TRBD2. Germline CDR1 reads SGHRS; CDR2 reads YFSETQ. The CDR3 covers 16 residues. Unmatched junction bases numbered 5, after V lost 3 bases and J lost 0 bases. The CDR3 is CASSSGGASSYNEQFF. CDR3 sequence (DNA): TGCGCCAGCAGCTCCGGGGGGGCGAGCTCCTACAATGAGCAGTTCTTC.

The chain uses TRBV30 and TRBJ1-2, with 10 bases fitting TRBD1. V was pared by 2 bases and J by 5 bases, with 5 bases of the junction left unmatched. This CDR3 comprises 14 residues. Germline V gives CDR1 GTSNPN, CDR2 SVGIG (reference sequence). The CDR3 DNA is TGTGCCTGGAGTCCCGGGACAGGGGATTATGGCTACACCTTC. Protein: CAWSPGTGDYGYTF.

This chain uses TRBV28 with TRBJ2-1; TRBD2 matches 7 bases. J gave up 4 bases and V 2 bases, and 11 bases lay outside the gene matches. Looked up from germline, CDR1 is MDHEN and CDR2 is SYDVKM. The CDR3 sequence is 17 residues long. CDR3 protein: CASSLTSGVIMYNEQFF. Here the CDR3 DNA reads TGTGCCAGCAGTTTAACCAGCGGGGTAATAATGTACAATGAGCAGTTCTTC.

This clone appeared a few times. This sequence joins TRBV11-2 and TRBJ2-7, with TRBD1 matching 12 bases. Germline V gene sequence: CDR1 SGHAT, CDR2 FQNNGV. The length of the CDR3 is 17 residues. After removal of 4 bases from V and 4 bases from J, the junction contained 11 bases not matched to a gene. This CDR3 is CASSSPQGQGAPYEQYF. The CDR3 nucleotides are TGTGCCAGCAGCTCACCCCAGGGACAGGGGGCGCCGTACGAGCAGTACTTC.

V and J are TRBV19 and TRBJ1-1, with 7 bases identical to TRBD1. V was pared by 6 bases and J by 1 base, with 8 bases of the junction left unmatched. The CDR3 has 15 residues. Germline CDR1 reads LNHDA; CDR2 reads SQIVND (reference sequence). In nucleotides, the CDR3 is TGTGCCAGTAGCCCATGGACAGGTCCGAACACTGAAGCTTTCTTT. Encoded protein: CASSPWTGPNTEAFF.

This sequence joins TRBV7-9 and TRBJ1-1, with D possibly TRBD1 on 6 matching bases. Germline values: CDR1 SEHNR, CDR2 FQNEAQ (reference sequence). The V gene lost 4 bases and the J gene lost 1 base, with 16 bases spanning the gap. The length of the CDR3 is 16 residues. The CDR3 DNA reads as TGTGCCAGCAGCTACTCCCGTTTAGGGGGGAACACTGAAGCTTTCTTT. Its protein is CASSYSRLGGNTEAFF.

The chain joins TRBV29-1 to TRBJ1-3; a weak D match, TRBD1 (5 bases). This CDR3 has 13 residues. V shed 4 bases and J shed 1 base, with 8 bases lying between them. Germline CDR1 reads SQVTM; CDR2 reads ANQGSEA. The chain's CDR3 is CSVVGGSGNTIYF. In DNA, the CDR3 is TGCAGCGTTGTCGGGGGGTCTGGAAACACCATATATTTT.

J is TRBJ1-5 and V is TRBV19, with TRBD1 matching 8 bases. CDR3 length equals 14 residues. The junction had 3 bases not matched to a gene; V was cut back by 5 bases and J by 3 bases. Germline loops: CDR1 LNHDA, CDR2 SQIVND (reference sequence). The CDR3 DNA follows: TGTGCCAGTAGTTGGACAGGGAACAATCAGCCCCAGCATTTT. Its translation is CASSWTGNNQPQHF.

The rearrangement links TRBV29-1 to TRBJ2-7; D is unclear. V lost 5 bases and J lost 3, with 5 bases in between. The V gene's germline CDR1 is SQVTM and CDR2 ANQGSEA. The CDR3 consists of 10 residues. The CDR3 spells CSVLGYEQYF. The CDR3 region has the DNA TGCAGCGTTCTAGGCTACGAGCAGTACTTC.

V is TRBV19 and J is TRBJ1-1; D is undetermined. The germline V gene encodes CDR1 LNHDA and CDR2 SQIVND (reference sequence). This CDR3 comprises 13 residues. The V end lost 1 base, the J end lost 4 bases, and 7 bases lay between the germline ends. In nucleotides, the CDR3 is TGTGCCAGTAGTATAGCCGAGGGCACTGAAGCTTTCTTT. Amino acid sequence: CASSIAEGTEAFF. Looking up the rest from reference TRBV19 and TRBJ1-1 gives the full variable domain: DGGITQSPKYLFRKEGQNVTLSCEQNLNHDAMYWYRQDPGQGLRLIYYSQIVNDFQKGDIAEGYSVSREKKESFPLTVTSAQKNPTAFYLCASSIAEGTEAFFGQGTRLTVV.

The chain is built from TRBV3-1 (or the pseudogene TRBV3-2) and TRBJ2-7; D is perhaps TRBD2 (7 bases). This CDR3 region has 16 residues. Germline CDR1 reads LGHDT; CDR2 reads YNNKEL (reference sequence). The V end lost 0 bases, the J end lost 2 bases, and 14 bases lay between the germline ends. The CDR3 sequence is CASSQDQGGVTYEQYF. CDR3 coding DNA: TGTGCCAGCAGCCAAGATCAAGGGGGGGTTACCTACGAGCAGTACTTC.

The gene calls are TRBV12-5 and TRBJ1-3; no firm D call. V was cut by 3 bases and J by 3 bases, with 6 bases left in between. This CDR3 spans 13 amino acids. Germline assignment: CDR1 LGHNT and CDR2 FRNRAP. The CDR3 is CASGFQLGNTIYF. CDR3 in DNA: TGTGCTAGTGGTTTTCAACTTGGAAACACCATATATTTT.

The V call is TRBV27, the J call TRBJ1-4, with a weak D call TRBD1 (5 bases). The length of the CDR3 is 19 residues. V shed 2 bases and J shed 1 base, with 20 bases lying between them. Germline loops: CDR1 MNHEY, CDR2 SMNVEV (reference sequence). CDR3 nucleotide sequence: TGTGCCAGCAGTTTAAGGCCCGGGGCAGGAGGGGAAACTAATGAAAAACTGTTTTTT. It is translated as CASSLRPGAGGETNEKLFF.

J is TRBJ1-5 and V is TRBV19, with D hard to call. The V end lost 2 bases, the J end lost 5 bases, and 10 bases lay between the germline ends. The CDR3 is made up of 14 amino acids. Germline CDR1 is LNHDA and CDR2 is SQIVND (reference sequence). The CDR3 is CASSISGLYQPQHF. Written as DNA, the CDR3 is TGTGCCAGTAGTATATCCGGGTTGTATCAGCCCCAGCATTTT.

The rearrangement joins TRBV11-1 to TRBJ2-5; 9 nucleotides match TRBD2. V lost 5 bases, J lost 3 bases, and 4 bases stayed unmatched. CDR3 length: 14 residues. Germline V gene sequence: CDR1 SGHAT, CDR2 FQDESV (reference sequence). CDR3 sequence (DNA): TGTGCCAGCAGCACGAGACTAGCGGAAGAGACCCAGTACTTC. Translating it yields CASSTRLAEETQYF.

This rearrangement joins TRBV9 to TRBJ2-2; TRBD1 matches 7 bases. The CDR3 is made up of 14 amino acids. Looked up from germline, CDR1 is SGDLS and CDR2 is YYNGEE. J lost 0 bases, V lost 5 bases, and 1 base had no gene match. CDR3 coding DNA: TGTGCCAGCAGTGACAGGGCGAACACCGGGGAGCTGTTTTTT. Amino acids: CASSDRANTGELFF.

The J gene is TRBJ1-1, the V gene TRBV5-4, with D perhaps TRBD1 (5 bases). This CDR3 region has 14 residues. The germline CDR1 and CDR2 sequences are SGHNT and YYREEE (reference sequence). V lost 1 base to trimming and J lost 5 bases, with 12 bases between them. The CDR3 reads CASSLSRGGTEAFF. In DNA form, the CDR3 reads TGTGCCAGCAGCTTGAGCCGGGGGGGGACTGAAGCTTTCTTT.